This TCR beta chain was sequenced in a study of CD8+CD57+ T cells in acquired aplastic anemia. Across the study: An average of around 3.5 ug of DNA was obtained from sorted CD4+ and CD8+ cells.

The CDR3 extends over 15 amino acids. The germline V gene encodes CDR1 MGHDK and CDR2 SYGVNS. The V gene lost 8 bases and the J gene lost 0 bases, with 16 bases spanning the gap. The template for TCR beta VDJ and CDR3 sequence profiling was genomic DNA. In TCRdb, the reads were re-called with MiXCR into one record per CDR3 protein. The profile shows under 350,000 distinct CDR3 sequences, roughly 61% of them singletons. Study-wide results and limits: Researchers report that about 28 CD8+ CDR3 sequences appeared in both patients and controls.

An expansion of CD8+CD57+ cells by flow cytometry had been shown in patients chosen for sequencing. The diagnosis in all patients was severe acquired aplastic anemia. Patients had undergone no therapy by the time their blood was sampled. This clonotype was observed a single time. Antigen: not known. The sequencing sample was made of sorted CD4+, CD8+, or CD8+CD57+ T cells (not recorded which) from PBMCs. The chain recombines TRBV25-1 with TRBJ1-1; the D gene is possibly TRBD1 (6 bases). The TCR sequence derives from a human donor with aplastic anemia. The CDR3 sequence is CASSLGGAMNTEAFF. Here the CDR3 DNA reads TGTGCCAGCTCCCTTGGGGGGGCGATGAACACTGAAGCTTTCTTT.